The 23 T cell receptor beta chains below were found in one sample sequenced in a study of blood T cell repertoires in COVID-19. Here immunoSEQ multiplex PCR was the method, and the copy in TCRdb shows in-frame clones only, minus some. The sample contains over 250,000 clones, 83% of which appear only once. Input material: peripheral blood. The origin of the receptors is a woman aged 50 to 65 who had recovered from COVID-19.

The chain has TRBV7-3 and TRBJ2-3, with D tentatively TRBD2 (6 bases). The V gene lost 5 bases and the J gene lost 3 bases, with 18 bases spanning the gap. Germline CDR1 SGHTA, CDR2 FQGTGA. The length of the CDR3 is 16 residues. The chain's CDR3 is CASSVQAAGGTDTQYF. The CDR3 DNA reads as TGTGCCAGCAGCGTACAAGCAGCGGGTGGGACAGATACGCAGTATTTT.

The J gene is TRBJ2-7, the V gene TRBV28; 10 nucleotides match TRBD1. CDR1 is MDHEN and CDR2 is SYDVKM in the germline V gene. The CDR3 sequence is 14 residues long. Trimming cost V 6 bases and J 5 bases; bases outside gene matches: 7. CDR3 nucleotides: TGTGCCAGCAGAGGGACAGGGGAATCGGACGAGCAGTACTTC. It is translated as CASRGTGESDEQYF.

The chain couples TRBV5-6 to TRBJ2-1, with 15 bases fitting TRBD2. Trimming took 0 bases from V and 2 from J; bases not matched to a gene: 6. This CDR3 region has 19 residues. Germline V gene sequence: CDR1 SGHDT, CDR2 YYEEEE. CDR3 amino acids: CASSLAPGTSGRTYNEQFF. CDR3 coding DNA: TGTGCCAGCAGCTTGGCCCCCGGGACTAGCGGGAGGACCTACAATGAGCAGTTCTTC.

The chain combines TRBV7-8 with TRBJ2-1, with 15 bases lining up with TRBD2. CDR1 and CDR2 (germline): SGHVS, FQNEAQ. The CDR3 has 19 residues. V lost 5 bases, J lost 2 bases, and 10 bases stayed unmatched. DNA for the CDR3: TGTGCCAGCAGCCCGTCCGGGACTAGCGGGAGGAGCCCCTACAATGAGCAGTTCTTC. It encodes CASSPSGTSGRSPYNEQFF.

DNA for the CDR3: TGTGCCAGCAGGATCACATGGGCTAGCGGCCAAGAGACCCAGTACTTC. Its translation is CASRITWASGQETQYF. The gene calls are TRBV27 and TRBJ2-5, with TRBD2 matching over 7 bases. The V and J ends lost 6 bases and 1 base, in that order; junction bases with no gene match: 11. This CDR3 has 16 amino acids. From germline, CDR1 is MNHEY and CDR2 SMNVEV (reference sequence).

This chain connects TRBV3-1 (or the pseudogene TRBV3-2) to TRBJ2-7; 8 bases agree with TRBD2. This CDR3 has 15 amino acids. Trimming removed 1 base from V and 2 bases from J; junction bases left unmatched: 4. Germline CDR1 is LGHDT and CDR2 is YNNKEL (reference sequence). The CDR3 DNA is TGTGCCAGCAGCCAAGGCGGGGGGTCCCCCTACGAGCAGTACTTC. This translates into CASSQGGGSPYEQYF.

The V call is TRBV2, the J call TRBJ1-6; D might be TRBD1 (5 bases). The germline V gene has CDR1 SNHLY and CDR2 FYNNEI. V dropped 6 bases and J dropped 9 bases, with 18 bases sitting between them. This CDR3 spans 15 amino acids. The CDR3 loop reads CASRGGRDQASPLHF. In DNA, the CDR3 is TGTGCCAGCAGGGGGGGACGGGACCAGGCTTCACCCCTCCACTTT.

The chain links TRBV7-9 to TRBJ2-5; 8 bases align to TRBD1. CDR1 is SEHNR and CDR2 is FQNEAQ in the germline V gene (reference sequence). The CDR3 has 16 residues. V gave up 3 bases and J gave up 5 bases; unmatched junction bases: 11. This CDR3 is CASSFSGQGSRETQYF. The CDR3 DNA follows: TGTGCCAGCAGCTTCTCCGGACAGGGCTCAAGGGAGACCCAGTACTTC.

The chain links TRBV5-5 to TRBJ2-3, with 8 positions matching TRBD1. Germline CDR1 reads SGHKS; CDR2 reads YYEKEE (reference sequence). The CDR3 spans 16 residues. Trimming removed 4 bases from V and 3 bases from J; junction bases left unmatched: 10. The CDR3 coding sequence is TGTGCCAGCAGCGGGGGGTTAGGACAGGGTACAGATACGCAGTATTTT. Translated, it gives CASSGGLGQGTDTQYF.

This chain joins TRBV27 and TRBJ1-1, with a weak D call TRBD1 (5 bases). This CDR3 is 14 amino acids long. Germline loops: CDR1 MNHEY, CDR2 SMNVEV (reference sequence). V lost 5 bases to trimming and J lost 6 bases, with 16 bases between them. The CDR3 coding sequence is TGTGCCAGCAGTCCCGTGGGGAGGGGACCTGAAGCTTTCTTT. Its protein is CASSPVGRGPEAFF.

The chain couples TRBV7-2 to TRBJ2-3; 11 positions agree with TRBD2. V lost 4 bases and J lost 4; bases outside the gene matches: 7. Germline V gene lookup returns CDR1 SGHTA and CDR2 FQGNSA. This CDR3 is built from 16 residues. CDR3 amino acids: CASSSQGTSGADTQYF. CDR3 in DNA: TGTGCCAGCAGCTCTCAAGGGACTAGCGGAGCAGATACGCAGTATTTT.

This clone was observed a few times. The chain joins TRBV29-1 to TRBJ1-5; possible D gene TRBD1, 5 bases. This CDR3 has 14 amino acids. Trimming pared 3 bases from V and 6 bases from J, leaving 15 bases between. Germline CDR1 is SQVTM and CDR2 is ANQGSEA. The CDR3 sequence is CSVEGDGGSQPQHF. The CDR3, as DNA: TGCAGCGTTGAGGGGGATGGCGGGAGTCAGCCCCAGCATTTT. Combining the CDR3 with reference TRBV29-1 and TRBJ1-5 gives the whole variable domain SAVISQKPSRDICQRGTSLTIQCQVDSQVTMMFWYRQQPGQSLTLIATANQGSEATYESGFVIDKFPISRPNLTFSTLTVSNMSPEDSSIYLCSVEGDGGSQPQHFGDGTRLSIL.

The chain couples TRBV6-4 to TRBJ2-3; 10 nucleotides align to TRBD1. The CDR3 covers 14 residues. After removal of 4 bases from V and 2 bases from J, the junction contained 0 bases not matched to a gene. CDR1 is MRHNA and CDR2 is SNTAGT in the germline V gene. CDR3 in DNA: TGTGCCAGCAGTGGACAGGGGGCCACAGATACGCAGTATTTT. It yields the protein CASSGQGATDTQYF.

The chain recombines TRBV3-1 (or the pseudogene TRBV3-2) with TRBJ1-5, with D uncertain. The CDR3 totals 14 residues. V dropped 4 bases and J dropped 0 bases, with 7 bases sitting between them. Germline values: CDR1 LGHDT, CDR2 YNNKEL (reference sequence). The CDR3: CASSPTSSNQPQHF. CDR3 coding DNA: TGTGCCAGCAGCCCAACAAGTAGCAATCAGCCCCAGCATTTT.

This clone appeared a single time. The CDR3 nucleotides read TGTGCCAGCAGCCAAGATTCCCCGGGGTACTCTGGAAACACCATATATTTT. It translates to CASSQDSPGYSGNTIYF. The rearrangement links TRBV4-2 to TRBJ1-3; no clear D. V lost 0 bases and J lost 0, with 12 bases in between. Germline CDR1 and CDR2: LGHNA and YNFKEQ. The CDR3 contains 17 residues.

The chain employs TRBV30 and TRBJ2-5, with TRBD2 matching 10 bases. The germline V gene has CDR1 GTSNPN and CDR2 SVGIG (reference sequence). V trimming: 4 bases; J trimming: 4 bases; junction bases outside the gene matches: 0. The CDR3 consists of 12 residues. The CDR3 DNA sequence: TGTGCCTGGACTAGCGGGGGAGAGACCCAGTACTTC. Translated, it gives CAWTSGGETQYF.

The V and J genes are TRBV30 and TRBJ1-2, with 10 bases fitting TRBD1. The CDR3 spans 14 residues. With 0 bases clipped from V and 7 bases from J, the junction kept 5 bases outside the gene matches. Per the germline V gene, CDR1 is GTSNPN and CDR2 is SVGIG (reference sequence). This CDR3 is CAWSVFGTGAGYTF. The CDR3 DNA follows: TGTGCCTGGAGTGTTTTTGGGACAGGGGCTGGCTACACCTTC.

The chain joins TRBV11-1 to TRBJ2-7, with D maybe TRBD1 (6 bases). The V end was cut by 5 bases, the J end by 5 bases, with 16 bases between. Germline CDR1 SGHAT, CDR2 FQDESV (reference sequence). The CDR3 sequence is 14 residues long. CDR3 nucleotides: TGTGCCAGCAGCCCCCGCGACAGGCCCCACGAGCAGTACTTC. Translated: CASSPRDRPHEQYF. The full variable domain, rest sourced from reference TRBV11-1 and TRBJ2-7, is EAEVAQSPRYKITEKSQAVAFWCDPISGHATLYWYRQILGQGPELLVQFQDESVVDDSQLPKDRFSAERLKGVDSTLKIQPAELGDSAMYLCASSPRDRPHEQYFGPGTRLTVT.

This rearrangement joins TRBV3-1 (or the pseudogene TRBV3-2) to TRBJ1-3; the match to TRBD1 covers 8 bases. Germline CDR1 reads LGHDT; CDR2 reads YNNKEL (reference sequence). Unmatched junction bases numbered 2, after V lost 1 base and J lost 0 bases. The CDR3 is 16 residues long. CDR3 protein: CASSQVDRGSGNTIYF. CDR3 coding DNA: TGTGCCAGCAGCCAAGTAGACAGGGGCTCTGGAAACACCATATATTTT.

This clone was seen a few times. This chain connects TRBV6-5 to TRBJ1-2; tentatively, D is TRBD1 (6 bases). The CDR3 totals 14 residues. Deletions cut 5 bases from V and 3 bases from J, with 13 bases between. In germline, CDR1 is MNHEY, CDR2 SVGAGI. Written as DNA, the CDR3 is TGTGCCAGCAGTCCCGCAGGGGACGACTATGGCTACACCTTC. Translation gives CASSPAGDDYGYTF.

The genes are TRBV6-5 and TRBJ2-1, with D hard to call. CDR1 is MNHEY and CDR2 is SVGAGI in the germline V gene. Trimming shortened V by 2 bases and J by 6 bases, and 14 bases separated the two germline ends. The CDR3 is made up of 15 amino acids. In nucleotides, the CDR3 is TGTGCCAGCAGTTACGAGCGTCGGAGAGGCAATGAGCAGTTCTTC. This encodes CASSYERRRGNEQFF.

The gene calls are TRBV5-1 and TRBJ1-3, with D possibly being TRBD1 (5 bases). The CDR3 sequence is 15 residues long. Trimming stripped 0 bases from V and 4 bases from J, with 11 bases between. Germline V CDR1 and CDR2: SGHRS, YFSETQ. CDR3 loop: CASSLGHRGGNTIYF. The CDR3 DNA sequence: TGCGCCAGCAGCTTGGGACACCGGGGGGGAAACACCATATATTTT.

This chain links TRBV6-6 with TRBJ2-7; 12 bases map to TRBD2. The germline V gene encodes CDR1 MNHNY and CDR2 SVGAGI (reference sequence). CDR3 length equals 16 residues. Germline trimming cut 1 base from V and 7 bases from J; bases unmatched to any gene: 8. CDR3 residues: CASSYLTSGGPGEQYF. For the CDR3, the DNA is TGTGCCAGCAGTTACTTGACTAGCGGGGGCCCCGGGGAGCAGTACTTC.